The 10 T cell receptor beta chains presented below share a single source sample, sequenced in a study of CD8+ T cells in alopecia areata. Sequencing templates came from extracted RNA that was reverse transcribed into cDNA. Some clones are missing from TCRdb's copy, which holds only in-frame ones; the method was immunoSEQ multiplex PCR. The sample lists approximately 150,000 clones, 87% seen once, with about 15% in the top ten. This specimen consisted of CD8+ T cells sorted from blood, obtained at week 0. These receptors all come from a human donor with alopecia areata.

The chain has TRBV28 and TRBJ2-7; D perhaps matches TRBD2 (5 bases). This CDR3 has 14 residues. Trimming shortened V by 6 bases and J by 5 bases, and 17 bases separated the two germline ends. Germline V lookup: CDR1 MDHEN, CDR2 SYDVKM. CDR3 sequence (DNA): TGTGCCAGCAGACTTCCAGGAGGCCCGAACGAGCAGTACTTC. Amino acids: CASRLPGGPNEQYF. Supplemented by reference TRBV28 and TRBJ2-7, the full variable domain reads DVKVTQSSRYLVKRTGEKVFLECVQDMDHENMFWYRQDPGLGLRLIYFSYDVKMKEKGDIPEGYSVSREKKERFSLILESASTNQTSMYLCASRLPGGPNEQYFGPGTRLTVT.

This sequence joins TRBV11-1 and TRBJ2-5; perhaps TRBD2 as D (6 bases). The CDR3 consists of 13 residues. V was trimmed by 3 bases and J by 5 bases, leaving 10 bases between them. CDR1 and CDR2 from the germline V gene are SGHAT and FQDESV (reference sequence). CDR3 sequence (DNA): TGTGCCAGCAGCTTCACGGGGGAGGAGACCCAGTACTTC. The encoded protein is CASSFTGEETQYF.

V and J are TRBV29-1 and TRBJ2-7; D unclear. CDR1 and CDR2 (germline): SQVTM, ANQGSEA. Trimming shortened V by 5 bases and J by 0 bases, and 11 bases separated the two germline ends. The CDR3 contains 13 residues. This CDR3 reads CSVSPGPSYEQYF. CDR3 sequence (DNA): TGCAGCGTTAGCCCCGGACCCTCCTACGAGCAGTACTTC.

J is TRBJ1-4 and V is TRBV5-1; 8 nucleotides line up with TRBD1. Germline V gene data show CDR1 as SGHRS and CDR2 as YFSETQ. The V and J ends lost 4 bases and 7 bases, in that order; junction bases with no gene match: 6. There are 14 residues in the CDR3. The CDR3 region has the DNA TGCGCCAGCAGCCGGTGGACAGGGAGTGAAAAACTGTTTTTT. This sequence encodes CASSRWTGSEKLFF.

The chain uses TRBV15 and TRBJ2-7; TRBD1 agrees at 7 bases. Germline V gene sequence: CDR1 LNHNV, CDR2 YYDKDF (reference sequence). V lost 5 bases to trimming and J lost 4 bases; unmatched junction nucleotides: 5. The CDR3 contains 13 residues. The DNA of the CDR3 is TGTGCCACCAGCGGACAGGCCGAGTACGAGCAGTACTTC. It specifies CATSGQAEYEQYF.

The CDR3 is CASSLVGLAGQSSYNEQFF. The CDR3 DNA reads TGTGCCAGCAGTTTAGTGGGACTAGCGGGACAATCTTCCTACAATGAGCAGTTCTTC. The rearrangement joins TRBV27 to TRBJ2-1; 13 bases match TRBD2. CDR1 MNHEY and CDR2 SMNVEV come from the germline V gene (reference sequence). The CDR3 totals 19 residues. The V and J ends lost 2 bases and 1 base, in that order; junction bases with no gene match: 8.

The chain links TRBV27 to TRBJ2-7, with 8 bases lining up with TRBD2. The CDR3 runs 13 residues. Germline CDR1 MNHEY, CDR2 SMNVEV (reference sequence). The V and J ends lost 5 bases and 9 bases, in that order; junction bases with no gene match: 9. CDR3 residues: CASSVGPGGRQYF. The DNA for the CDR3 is TGTGCCAGCAGTGTGGGTCCGGGGGGGCGGCAGTACTTC.

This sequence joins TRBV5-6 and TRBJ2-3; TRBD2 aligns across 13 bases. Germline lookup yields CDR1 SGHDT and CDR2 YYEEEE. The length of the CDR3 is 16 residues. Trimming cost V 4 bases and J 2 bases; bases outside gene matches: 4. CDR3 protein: CASSPGTSGVTDTQYF. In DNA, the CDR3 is TGTGCCAGCAGCCCAGGGACTAGCGGGGTCACAGATACGCAGTATTTT.

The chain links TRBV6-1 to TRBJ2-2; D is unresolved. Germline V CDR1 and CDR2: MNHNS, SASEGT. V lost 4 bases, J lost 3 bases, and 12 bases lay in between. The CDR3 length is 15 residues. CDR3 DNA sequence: TGTGCCAGCAGTGTGTTTGTTTCGGACACCGGGGAGCTGTTTTTT. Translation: CASSVFVSDTGELFF.

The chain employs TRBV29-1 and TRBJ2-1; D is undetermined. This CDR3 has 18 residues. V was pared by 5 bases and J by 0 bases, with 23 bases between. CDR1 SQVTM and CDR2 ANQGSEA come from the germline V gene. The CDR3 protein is CSVRWVEDWTSSYNEQFF. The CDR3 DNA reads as TGCAGCGTTAGATGGGTCGAAGACTGGACGAGCTCCTACAATGAGCAGTTCTTC.